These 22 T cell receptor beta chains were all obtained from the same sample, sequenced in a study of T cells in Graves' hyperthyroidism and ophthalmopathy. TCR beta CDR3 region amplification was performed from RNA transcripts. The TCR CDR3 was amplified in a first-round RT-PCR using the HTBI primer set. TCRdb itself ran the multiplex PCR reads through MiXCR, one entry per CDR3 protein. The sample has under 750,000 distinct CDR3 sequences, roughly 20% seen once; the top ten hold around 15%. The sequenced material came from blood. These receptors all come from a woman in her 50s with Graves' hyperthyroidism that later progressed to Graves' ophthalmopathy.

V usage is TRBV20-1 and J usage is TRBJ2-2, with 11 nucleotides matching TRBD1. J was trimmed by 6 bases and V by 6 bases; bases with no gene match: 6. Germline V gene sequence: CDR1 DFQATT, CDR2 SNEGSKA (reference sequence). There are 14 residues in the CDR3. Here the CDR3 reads CSAGQGASAGELFF. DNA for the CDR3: TGCAGTGCCGGACAGGGGGCTAGCGCCGGGGAGCTGTTTTTT.

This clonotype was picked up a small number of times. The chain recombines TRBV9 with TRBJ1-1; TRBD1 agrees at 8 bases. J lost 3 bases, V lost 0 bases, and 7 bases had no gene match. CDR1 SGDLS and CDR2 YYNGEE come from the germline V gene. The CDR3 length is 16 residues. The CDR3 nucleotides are TGTGCCAGCAGCGTAGGACTTCAGGGGGCGTACACTGAAGCTTTCTTT. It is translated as CASSVGLQGAYTEAFF.

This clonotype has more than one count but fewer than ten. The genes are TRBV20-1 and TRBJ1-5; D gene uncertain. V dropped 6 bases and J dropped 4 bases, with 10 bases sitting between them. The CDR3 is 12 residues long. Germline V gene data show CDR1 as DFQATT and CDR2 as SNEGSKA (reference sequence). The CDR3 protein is CSANTGNQPQHF. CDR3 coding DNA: TGCAGTGCCAATACGGGTAATCAGCCCCAGCATTTT.

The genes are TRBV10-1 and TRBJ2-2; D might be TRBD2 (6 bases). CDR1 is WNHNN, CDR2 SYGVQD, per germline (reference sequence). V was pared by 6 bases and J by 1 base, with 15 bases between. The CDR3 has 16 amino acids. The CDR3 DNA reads TGCGCCAGCAGCGGGGAAGCGGGTTGGAACACCGGGGAGCTGTTTTTT. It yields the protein CASSGEAGWNTGELFF.

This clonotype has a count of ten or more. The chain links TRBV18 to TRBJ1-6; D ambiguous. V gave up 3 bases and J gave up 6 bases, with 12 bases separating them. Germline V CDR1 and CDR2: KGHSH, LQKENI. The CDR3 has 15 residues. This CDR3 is CASSPSTEINSPLHF. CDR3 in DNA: TGTGCCAGCTCACCTAGTACAGAGATTAATTCACCCCTCCACTTT.

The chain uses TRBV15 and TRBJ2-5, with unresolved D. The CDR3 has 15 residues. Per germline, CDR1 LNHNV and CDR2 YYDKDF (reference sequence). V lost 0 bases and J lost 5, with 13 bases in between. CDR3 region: CATSRDPGQEETQYF. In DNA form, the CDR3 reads TGTGCCACCAGCAGAGATCCTGGGCAGGAGGAGACCCAGTACTTC.

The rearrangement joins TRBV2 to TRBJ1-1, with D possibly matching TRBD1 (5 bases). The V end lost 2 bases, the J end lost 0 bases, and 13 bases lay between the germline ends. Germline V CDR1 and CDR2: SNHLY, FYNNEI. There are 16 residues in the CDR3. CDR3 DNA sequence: TGTGCCAGCAGTGAAAGGGTCAGGGATGTGAACACTGAAGCTTTCTTT. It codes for CASSERVRDVNTEAFF.

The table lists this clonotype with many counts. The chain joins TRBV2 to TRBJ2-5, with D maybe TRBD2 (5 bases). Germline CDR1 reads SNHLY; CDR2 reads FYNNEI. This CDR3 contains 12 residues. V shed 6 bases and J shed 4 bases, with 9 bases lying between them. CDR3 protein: CASSGLPETQYF. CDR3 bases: TGTGCCAGCAGCGGACTGCCAGAGACCCAGTACTTC. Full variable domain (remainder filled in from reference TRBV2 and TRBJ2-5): EPEVTQTPSHQVTQMGQEVILRCVPISNHLYFYWYRQILGQKVEFLVSFYNNEISEKSEIFDDQFSVERPDGSNFTLKIRSTKLEDSAMYFCASSGLPETQYFGPGTRLLVL.

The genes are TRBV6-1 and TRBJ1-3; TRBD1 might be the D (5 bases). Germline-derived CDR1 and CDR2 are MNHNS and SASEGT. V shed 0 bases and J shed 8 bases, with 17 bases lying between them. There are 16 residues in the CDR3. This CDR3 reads CASSEALQAGSHTIYF. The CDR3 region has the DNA TGTGCCAGCAGTGAAGCGCTTCAGGCAGGGAGTCACACCATATATTTT.

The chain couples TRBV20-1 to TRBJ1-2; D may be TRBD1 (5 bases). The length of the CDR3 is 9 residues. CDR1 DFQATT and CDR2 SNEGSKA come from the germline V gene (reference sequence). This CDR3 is CSWDGGYTF. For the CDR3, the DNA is TGCAGCTGGGACGGTGGCTACACCTTC.

The CDR3 DNA reads TGCGCCAGCAGCACCAGCCGCCAGGGGGCTTCGGCGAACACTGAAGCTTTCTTT. Its translation: CASSTSRQGASANTEAFF. This chain joins TRBV5-1 and TRBJ1-1; 8 bases map to TRBD1. The length of the CDR3 is 18 residues. Trimming took 4 bases from V and 1 from J; bases not matched to a gene: 15. Germline lookup yields CDR1 SGHRS and CDR2 YFSETQ.

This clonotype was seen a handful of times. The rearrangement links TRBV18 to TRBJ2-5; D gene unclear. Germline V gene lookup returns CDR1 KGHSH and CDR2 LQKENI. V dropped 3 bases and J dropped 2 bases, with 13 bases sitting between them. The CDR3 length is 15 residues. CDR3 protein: CASSPPPVAQETQYF. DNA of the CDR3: TGTGCCAGCTCACCCCCCCCCGTCGCTCAAGAGACCCAGTACTTC.

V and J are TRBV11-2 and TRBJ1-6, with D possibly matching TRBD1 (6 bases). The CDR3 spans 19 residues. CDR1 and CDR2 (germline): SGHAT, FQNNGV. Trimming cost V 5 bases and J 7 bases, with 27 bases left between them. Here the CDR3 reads CASSLSLAISGAQNSPLHF. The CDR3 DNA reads TGTGCCAGCAGCCTCAGTTTAGCCATCTCAGGGGCACAGAATTCACCCCTCCACTTT. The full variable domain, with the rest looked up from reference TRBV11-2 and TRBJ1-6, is EAGVAQSPRYKIIEKRQSVAFWCNPISGHATLYWYQQILGQGPKLLIQFQNNGVVDDSQLPKDRFSAERLKGVDSTLKIQPAKLEDSAVYLCASSLSLAISGAQNSPLHFGNGTRLTVT.

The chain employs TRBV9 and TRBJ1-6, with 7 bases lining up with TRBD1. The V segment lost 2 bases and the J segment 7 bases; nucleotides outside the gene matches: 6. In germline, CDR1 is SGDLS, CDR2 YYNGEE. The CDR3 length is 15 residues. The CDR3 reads CASSVAGQKNSPLHF. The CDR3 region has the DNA TGTGCCAGCAGCGTCGCGGGACAGAAAAATTCACCCCTCCACTTT.

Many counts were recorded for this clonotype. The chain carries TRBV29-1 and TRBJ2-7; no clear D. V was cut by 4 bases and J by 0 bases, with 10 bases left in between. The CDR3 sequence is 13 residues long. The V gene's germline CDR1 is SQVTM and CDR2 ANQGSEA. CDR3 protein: CSVGKSGSYEQYF. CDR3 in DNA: TGCAGCGTTGGTAAGAGTGGCTCCTACGAGCAGTACTTC.

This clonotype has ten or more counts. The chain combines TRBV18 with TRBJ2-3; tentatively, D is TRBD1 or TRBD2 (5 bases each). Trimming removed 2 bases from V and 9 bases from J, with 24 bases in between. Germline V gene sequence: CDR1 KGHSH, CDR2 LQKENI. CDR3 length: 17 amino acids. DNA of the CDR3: TGTGCCAGCTCACCAAAGGATTTCAGAGGCTTGGGACCAACGCAGTATTTT. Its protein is CASSPKDFRGLGPTQYF.

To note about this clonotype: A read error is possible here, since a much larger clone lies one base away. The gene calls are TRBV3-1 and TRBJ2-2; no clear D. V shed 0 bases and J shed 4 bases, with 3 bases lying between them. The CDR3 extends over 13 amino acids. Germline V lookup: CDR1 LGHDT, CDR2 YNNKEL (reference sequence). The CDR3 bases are TGTGCCAGCAGCCAAGAGCTCACCGGGGAGCTGTTTTTT. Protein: CASSQELTGELFF. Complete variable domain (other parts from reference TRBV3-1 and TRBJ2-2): DTAVSQTPKYLVTQMGNDKSIKCEQNLGHDTMYWYKQDSKKFLKIMFSYNNKELIINETVPNRFSPKSPDKAHLNLHINSLELGDSAVYFCASSQELTGELFFGEGSRLTVL.

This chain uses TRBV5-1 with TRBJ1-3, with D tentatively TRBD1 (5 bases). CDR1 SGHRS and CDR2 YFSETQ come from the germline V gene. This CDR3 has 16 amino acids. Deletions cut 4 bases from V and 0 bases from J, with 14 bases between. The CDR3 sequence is CASSPPGPSSGNTIYF. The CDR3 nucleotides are TGCGCCAGCAGCCCCCCGGGACCGAGCTCTGGAAACACCATATATTTT.

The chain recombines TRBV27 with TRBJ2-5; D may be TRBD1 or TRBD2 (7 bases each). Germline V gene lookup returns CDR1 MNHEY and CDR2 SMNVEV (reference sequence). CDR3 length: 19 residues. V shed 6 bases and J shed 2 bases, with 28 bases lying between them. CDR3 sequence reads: CASSPLGGDSRLLQETQYF. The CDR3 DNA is TGTGCCAGCAGCCCCCTTGGGGGGGACAGTCGCCTTTTGCAAGAGACCCAGTACTTC.

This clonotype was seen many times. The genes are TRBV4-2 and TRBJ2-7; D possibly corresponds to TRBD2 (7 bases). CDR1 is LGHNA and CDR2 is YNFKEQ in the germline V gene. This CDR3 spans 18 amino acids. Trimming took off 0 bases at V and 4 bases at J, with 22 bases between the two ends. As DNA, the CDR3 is TGTGCCAGCAGCCAAGATTGGGGCGGGGGCAAAGGCCGTTACGAGCAGTACTTC. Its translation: CASSQDWGGGKGRYEQYF.

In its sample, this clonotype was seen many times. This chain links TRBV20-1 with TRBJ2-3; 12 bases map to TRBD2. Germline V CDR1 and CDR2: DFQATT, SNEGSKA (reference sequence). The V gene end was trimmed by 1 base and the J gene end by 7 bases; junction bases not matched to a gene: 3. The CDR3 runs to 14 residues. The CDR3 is CSARVGLAGNTQYF. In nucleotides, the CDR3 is TGCAGTGCTAGAGTAGGACTAGCGGGGAATACGCAGTATTTT.

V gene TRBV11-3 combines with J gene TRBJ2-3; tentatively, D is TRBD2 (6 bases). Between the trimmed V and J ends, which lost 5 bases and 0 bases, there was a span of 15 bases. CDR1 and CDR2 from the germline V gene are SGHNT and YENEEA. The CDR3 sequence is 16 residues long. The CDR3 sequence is CASSIVGRSSTDTQYF. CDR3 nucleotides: TGTGCCAGCAGCATAGTAGGGAGGTCTAGCACAGATACGCAGTATTTT. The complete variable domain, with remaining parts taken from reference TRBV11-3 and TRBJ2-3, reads EAGVVQSPRYKIIEKKQPVAFWCNPISGHNTLYWYLQNLGQGPELLIRYENEEAVDDSQLPKDRFSAERLKGVDSTLKIQPAELGDSAVYLCASSIVGRSSTDTQYFGPGTRLTVL.